This T cell receptor beta chain appears in the sequencing data of a study of cytomegalovirus exposure and HLA in healthy donors. J lost 6 bases, V lost 3 bases, and 8 bases had no gene match. Germline CDR1 SQVTM, CDR2 ANQGSEA. This CDR3 is 16 amino acids long. 13 Jbeta primers and 60 Vbeta primers were used for the PCR. Libraries were prepared by immunoSEQ multiplex PCR; TCRdb keeps only in-frame clonotypes and omits some of them. Its listing shows 130,000 or so clones. The chain uses TRBV29-1 and TRBJ2-2; TRBD1 matches 12 bases. Sequenced input: PBMCs. The receptor was isolated from a woman in her sixties or seventies in good health and CMV-seronegative. In nucleotides, the CDR3 is TGCAGCGTTGACATTCCGGGACAGGGGGCGTCCGGGGAGCTGTTTTTT. The encoded protein is CSVDIPGQGASGELFF.